This is a list of T cell receptor beta chains from one sample in a study of T cell responses to AZD1222 COVID-19 vaccine. TCRdb keeps only in-frame clones here, not all; method: immunoSEQ multiplex PCR. In the table there are under 140,000 clones, nearly 90% of which are singletons. The sequencing used peripheral blood, collected on day 0 of AZD1222 vaccination. Receptor source: an adult in good health. Each CDR3 is given with its conserved first and last residue. The D gene is left open where the match is weak. Rows may omit the clone size; those that give it use once, few, many or a size class.

.	TRBV20-1	TRBJ1-2	.	TGCACCGGGGGCTATGGCTACACCTTC	CTGGYGYTF
.	TRBV30	TRBJ1-3	.	TGTGCCTGGACGGATTTGGGCGGACCGACTGGGGGAAACACCATATATTTT	CAWTDLGGPTGGNTIYF
TRBD1	TRBV7-3	TRBJ2-3	.	TGTGCCAGCAGCTTTGACAGGGGACGGGGCACAGATACGCAGTATTTT	CASSFDRGRGTDTQYF
TRBD2	TRBV7-3	TRBJ2-3	once	TGTGCCAGCAGCTCACTAGCGGGAGGGCCTGGTGGTACAGATACGCAGTATTTT	CASSSLAGGPGGTDTQYF
TRBD2	TRBV5-8	TRBJ2-5	.	TGTGCCAGCAGCGGGAGACCGACTAGCGGGGGAGAGGGACCCCAAGAGACCCAGTACTTC	CASSGRPTSGGEGPQETQYF
TRBD1	TRBV18	TRBJ2-1	.	TGTGCCAGCTCACCCCGACAGGGAATACGTGGCGAGCAGTTCTTC	CASSPRQGIRGEQFF
.	TRBV7-9	TRBJ1-2	.	TGTGCCAGCAGCCCCTTGGGGGGGGCCCCCTATGGCTACACCTTC	CASSPLGGAPYGYTF
.	TRBV24-1	TRBJ1-1	.	TGTGCCACCAGTGACGGTGCAGGGGTCACTGAAGCTTTCTTT	CATSDGAGVTEAFF
TRBD1	TRBV28	TRBJ2-1	.	TGTGCCAGCAGAACCCTCGGACAGGGGGCCTACAATGAGCAGTTCTTC	CASRTLGQGAYNEQFF
.	TRBV30	TRBJ1-5	.	TGTGCCTGGAGTGTCGGCCTAGGTCAGCCCCAGCATTTT	CAWSVGLGQPQHF
.	TRBV5-1	TRBJ2-1	.	TGCGCCAGCAGCTCCCAGGGCCTCGGGTCCTACAATGAGCAGTTCTTC	CASSSQGLGSYNEQFF
TRBD1	TRBV19	TRBJ1-1	.	TGTGCCAGTACCTCACTGAAGGACAGGGAGAACACTGAAGCTTTCTTT	CASTSLKDRENTEAFF
TRBD2	TRBV2	TRBJ2-5	once	TGTGCCAGCAGTGCGGGTCCGCGGGTAGCGGGAGGGCAAGAGACCCAGTACTTC	CASSAGPRVAGGQETQYF
.	TRBV7-2	TRBJ2-3	.	TGTGCCAGCAGCCCGCCGAGGGGTGCCAAGACGCAGTATTTT	CASSPPRGAKTQYF
.	TRBV21-1	TRBJ1-3	.	TGTGCCAGCAGCAATAGGGGAAACACCATATATTTT	CASSNRGNTIYF
.	TRBV20-1	TRBJ2-7	.	TGCAGTGTGTCTGATACCTACGAGCAGTACTTC	CSVSDTYEQYF
.	TRBV7-2	TRBJ1-5	.	TGTGCCAGCAGCCCTGCGGCGAATCAGCCCCAGCATTTT	CASSPAANQPQHF
.	TRBV6-5	TRBJ1-1	.	TGTGCCAGCAGTTACTTGGAGGGCGGGAACACTGAAGCTTTCTTT	CASSYLEGGNTEAFF
.	TRBV28	TRBJ2-7	once	TGTGCCAGCAGCCAACCCTCCGTCTACGAGCAGTACTTC	CASSQPSVYEQYF
.	TRBV7-9	TRBJ2-7	.	TGTGCCAGCAGCCCCCCCCAGGGCCACGAGCAGTACTTC	CASSPPQGHEQYF
.	TRBV11-2	TRBJ1-3	once	TGTGCCAGCAGCTCGGGACTCCGCTCTGGAAACACCATATATTTT	CASSSGLRSGNTIYF
.	TRBV25-1	TRBJ2-3	once	TGTGCCAGCAGGTCCGGGGGCGGTTGGGCAGATACGCAGTATTTT	CASRSGGGWADTQYF
.	TRBV30	TRBJ2-2	.	TGTGCCCAGGGCCAGGCCGGGGAGCTGTTTTTT	CAQGQAGELFF
.	TRBV2	TRBJ1-3	.	TGTGCCAGCAGCACCTTCTCTGGAAACACCATATATTTT	CASSTFSGNTIYF
TRBD2	TRBV5-4	TRBJ2-7	.	TGTGCCAGCAACTCCCCCGGGACTAGGACTGTCCAGCAGTACTTC	CASNSPGTRTVQQYF
TRBD2	TRBV6-6	TRBJ2-7	.	TGTGCCAGCAGCTCTAGCGGGAGGGGTTACGAGCAGTACTTC	CASSSSGRGYEQYF
.	TRBV30	TRBJ1-5	.	TGTGCCTGGAGTGTTACAGGTGGCAATCAGCCCCAGCATTTT	CAWSVTGGNQPQHF
.	TRBV12-3/TRBV12-4	TRBJ1-1	.	TGTGCCAGCAGTTCGGAGGACCCCGACGGAGCTTTCTTT	CASSSEDPDGAFF
.	TRBV25-1	TRBJ1-2	.	TGTGCCAGCAGTGACCGACAGGACTTAGATGGCTACACCTTC	CASSDRQDLDGYTF
.	TRBV18	TRBJ1-1	once	TGTGCCAGCTCACCCTGGGGCAGGGTGGGAACTGAAGCTTTCTTT	CASSPWGRVGTEAFF
.	TRBV30	TRBJ1-3	.	TGTGCCTGGAGCCCGGGGGGGGGAAACACCATATATTTT	CAWSPGGGNTIYF
.	TRBV11-2	TRBJ2-7	.	TGTGCCAGCAGTCGCCTTACCTCTCTAGTCCCCCCGTACTTC	CASSRLTSLVPPYF
.	TRBV2	TRBJ1-4	.	TGTGCCAGCAGTGAAGGGCGCAGGGTTGAAAAACTGTTTTTT	CASSEGRRVEKLFF
TRBD1	TRBV5-1	TRBJ2-2	.	TGCGCCAGCAGCCGTAACCCCGGGACAGGGGGGGACACCGGGGAGCTGTTTTTT	CASSRNPGTGGDTGELFF
TRBD1	TRBV12-3/TRBV12-4	TRBJ2-2	.	TGTGTAACAGGGGCTTCGGGAACCGGGGAGCTGTTTTTT	CVTGASGTGELFF
TRBD1	TRBV24-1	TRBJ2-1	.	TGTGCCACCAGTGATTGGACGGGACAGGGTAGGGGGAATGAGCAGTTCTTC	CATSDWTGQGRGNEQFF
.	TRBV3-1/TRBV3-2	TRBJ1-4	.	TGTGCCAGCGGACTGACCAGGACCGGGGGTGAAAAACTGTTTTTT	CASGLTRTGGEKLFF
.	TRBV18	TRBJ1-4	few	TGTGCCAGCTCGACGGGGTCAACTAATGAAAAACTGTTTTTT	CASSTGSTNEKLFF
.	TRBV5-4	TRBJ1-2	.	TGTGCCAGCAGCCCGGCCACAGGGAACTATGGCTACACCTTC	CASSPATGNYGYTF
.	TRBV27	TRBJ1-6	.	TGTGCCAGCAGTTTAAACCAGGGACCCCTCCACTTT	CASSLNQGPLHF
TRBD2	TRBV19	TRBJ2-5	.	TGTGCCAGTAGTATAGACCTTGGGAGGGCAGAGACCCAGTACTTC	CASSIDLGRAETQYF
.	TRBV20-1	TRBJ1-5	.	TGCAGTGCTAGTGACAGGATCAATAGCAATCAGCCCCAGCATTTT	CSASDRINSNQPQHF
.	TRBV14	TRBJ1-5	.	TGTGCCAGCAGCCAAGAACTTGCTAGGGCTCGGGGCAATCAGCCCCAGCATTTT	CASSQELARARGNQPQHF
.	TRBV7-2	TRBJ1-1	.	TGTGCCAGCAGCTTCGGGGGGGAGGCCACTGAAGCTTTCTTT	CASSFGGEATEAFF
.	TRBV2	TRBJ2-2	few	TGTGCCAGCAGCGCAAGGGACCACACCGGGGAGCTGTTTTTT	CASSARDHTGELFF
.	TRBV28	TRBJ1-2	.	TGTGCCAGCAGACCACTCAGGGGCCTCCCTGGCTACACCTTC	CASRPLRGLPGYTF
TRBD1	TRBV5-1	TRBJ2-7	once	TGCGCCAGCAGCTTACAGGGGAGCTCCTACGAGCAGTACTTC	CASSLQGSSYEQYF
.	TRBV27	TRBJ2-1	.	TGTGCCAGCAGTTTATCGCTACTTGCTGCCGATGAGCAGTTCTTC	CASSLSLLAADEQFF
.	TRBV5-1	TRBJ1-6	.	TGCGCCAGCAGCTTGGGACCCCAGTCACCCCTCCACTTT	CASSLGPQSPLHF
.	TRBV19	TRBJ2-7	.	TGTGCCAGTAGCGCCCCGGCAACACGAGGAAGCTACGAGCAGTACTTC	CASSAPATRGSYEQYF
.	TRBV23-1	TRBJ2-3	.	TGCGCCAGCAGTCAGGTAGAGGGACCAGATACGCAGTATTTT	CASSQVEGPDTQYF
.	TRBV7-2	TRBJ2-2	few	TGTGCCAGCAGCTTAGCGGTCGGGGAGCTGTTTTTT	CASSLAVGELFF